This record concerns one TCR beta chain sequence. What it binds is not known. Baseline was the first blood sampling point, followed by cycle 4 day 1 and cycle 7 day 1. The data are from a study of OX40 agonist ivuxolimab in advanced cancers. Study overall: Anti-PD-1, anti-PD-L1 or anti-CTLA-4 therapy given earlier was allowed, and 40% had some. Findings and limits, study-wide: Among patients with partial responses at 0.1-3.0 mg/kg, clonal expansion was among the lowest. Among expanded peripheral T cells, antigen specificity went undetermined.

Germline loops: CDR1 SGDLS, CDR2 YYNGEE. Deletions cut 4 bases from V and 0 bases from J, with 13 bases between. The CDR3 contains 16 residues. The assay was immunoSEQ multiplex PCR, and TCRdb's table has in-frame clones only and misses some. The data show tens of thousands of clones, around 87% seen once. The clonotype originates from an adult with an advanced solid tumor such as melanoma, head and neck, liver or kidney cancer. The chain combines TRBV9 with TRBJ1-4, with D perhaps TRBD1 (6 bases). This sample comprised CD4+ or CD8+ T cells sorted from blood, obtained in a trial of the OX40 agonist ivuxolimab. The CDR3 sequence is CASSRTAEATNEKLFF. DNA for the CDR3: TGTGCCAGCAGCCGGACAGCCGAAGCAACTAATGAAAAACTGTTTTTT.